Each of the 26 T cell receptor beta chains below was sequenced from the same sample in a study of shared clonotypes between healthy human individuals. Produced via immunoSEQ multiplex PCR; TCRdb's table is partial and in-frame only. The sample yields approximately 1,000,000 clones, approximately 80% seen once. Sequencing was carried out using memory CD4+ T cells from PBMCs. Subset in this sample: CD45RA-negative fraction. The receptors were gathered from a man aged 18 to 30 in good health. Some clones in this sample may be carry-over from other donors' samples.

In regard to this clone: A read error may be the cause here, since a much bigger clone is one base away. The V call is TRBV7-3, the J call TRBJ2-1; 10 bases map to TRBD2. This CDR3 region has 15 residues. Unmatched junction bases numbered 2, after V lost 5 bases and J lost 1 base. Germline V gene lookup returns CDR1 SGHTA and CDR2 FQGTGA. The CDR3 DNA is TGTGCCAGCAGCCGGACTAGCGGATCCTACAATGAGCAGTTCTTC. It translates to CASSRTSGSYNEQFF.

This clone showed up just once. The chain joins TRBV27 to TRBJ2-3, with D uncertain. Germline assignment: CDR1 MNHEY and CDR2 SMNVEV (reference sequence). V lost 5 bases and J lost 8, with 11 bases in between. The CDR3 has 12 amino acids. The CDR3: CASSTTTSTQYF. The CDR3 nucleotides read TGTGCCAGCAGTACAACTACAAGTACGCAGTATTTT.

Regarding this clone: The sample has other DNA sequences that encode this CDR3 too. The chain employs TRBV2 and TRBJ2-1; 12 bases line up with TRBD2. V dropped 6 bases and J dropped 3; count of bases not matched to a gene: 3. The CDR3 is 15 amino acids. Germline CDR1 is SNHLY and CDR2 is FYNNEI. Here the CDR3 reads CASRRTSGVYNEQFF. CDR3 sequence (DNA): TGTGCCAGCAGGAGGACTAGCGGGGTCTACAATGAGCAGTTCTTC.

The V gene is TRBV30, the J gene TRBJ2-3; D ambiguous. The CDR3 covers 13 residues. Germline CDR1 GTSNPN, CDR2 SVGIG (reference sequence). V shed 3 bases and J shed 0 bases, with 7 bases lying between them. The DNA for the CDR3 is TGTGCCTGGAGCTGGCGGAGCACAGATACGCAGTATTTT. It translates to CAWSWRSTDTQYF. The entire variable domain, with the rest obtained from reference TRBV30 and TRBJ2-3, is as follows: SQTIHQWPATLVQPVGSPLSLECTVEGTSNPNLYWYRQAAGRGLQLLFYSVGIGQISSEVPQNLSASRPQDRQFILSSKKLLLSDSGFYLCAWSWRSTDTQYFGPGTRLTVL.

The chain couples TRBV9 to TRBJ1-3; D is unresolved. Germline CDR1 reads SGDLS; CDR2 reads YYNGEE. The length of the CDR3 is 15 residues. V shed 0 bases and J shed 3 bases, with 10 bases lying between them. This chain's CDR3 is CASSVDGSRGNTIYF. Written as DNA, the CDR3 is TGTGCCAGCAGCGTAGATGGGTCTCGTGGAAACACCATATATTTT.

J is TRBJ2-5 and V is TRBV5-1; D not certain. The CDR3 loop spans 17 amino acids. The V end was cut by 4 bases, the J end by 5 bases, with 24 bases between. Germline CDR1 reads SGHRS; CDR2 reads YFSETQ. CDR3 sequence: CASSTQPADYLGETQYF. For the CDR3, the DNA is TGCGCCAGCAGCACCCAGCCTGCCGATTATCTGGGGGAGACCCAGTACTTC.

CDR3: CASSVRQGYDTEAFF. The CDR3 DNA reads TGTGCCAGCAGCGTCCGACAGGGGTACGACACTGAAGCTTTCTTT. The chain joins TRBV14 to TRBJ1-1; 8 positions match TRBD1. This CDR3 has 15 residues. Germline CDR1 reads SGHDN; CDR2 reads FVKESK. J gave up 3 bases and V 5 bases, and 8 bases lay outside the gene matches.

This clone was seen only a few times. The rearrangement uses TRBV28 and TRBJ1-5; D gene unclear. V lost 4 bases and J 6 bases, leaving 4 bases between the germline ends. Germline V gives CDR1 MDHEN, CDR2 SYDVKM. The CDR3 is made up of 11 amino acids. The CDR3 reads CASSSAQPQHF. The CDR3 coding sequence is TGTGCCAGCAGTTCGGCTCAGCCCCAGCATTTT.

This sequence joins TRBV30 and TRBJ1-5; 11 bases fit TRBD1. The V and J ends lost 3 bases and 6 bases, in that order; junction bases with no gene match: 7. Germline CDR1 GTSNPN, CDR2 SVGIG (reference sequence). CDR3 length equals 15 residues. CDR3 nucleotides: TGTGCCTGGAGCCGGACAGGGGGCGCGGGTCAGCCCCAGCATTTT. Its translation is CAWSRTGGAGQPQHF.

This clone was recorded once. This chain joins TRBV6-1 and TRBJ1-3; 9 bases are a match to TRBD1. CDR1 MNHNS and CDR2 SASEGT come from the germline V gene. V dropped 3 bases and J dropped 7; count of bases not matched to a gene: 7. CDR3 length: 15 amino acids. As DNA, the CDR3 is TGTGCCAGCAGTGACTTGGGACAGGGTAGGAACACCATATATTTT. The encoded protein is CASSDLGQGRNTIYF.

As concerns this clone: In the same sample, other DNA sequences code for this CDR3. This CDR3 is CASSPGLAGYEQYF. The CDR3 DNA is TGTGCCAGCTCACCAGGACTAGCGGGGTACGAGCAGTACTTC. The chain is built from TRBV18 and TRBJ2-7; 12 nucleotides align to TRBD2. The germline V gene encodes CDR1 KGHSH and CDR2 LQKENI. There are 14 residues in the CDR3. V lost 2 bases and J lost 4; bases outside the gene matches: 0.

The chain combines TRBV5-8 with TRBJ1-4; the match to TRBD1 covers 9 bases. J gave up 4 bases and V 3 bases, and 4 bases lay outside the gene matches. The germline V gene encodes CDR1 SGHTS and CDR2 YDEGEE. The CDR3 is made up of 15 amino acids. The CDR3 nucleotides are TGTGCCAGCAGCTGGGGGGACAGGGATAATGAAAAACTGTTTTTT. This translates into CASSWGDRDNEKLFF.

The chain has TRBV28 and TRBJ2-5, with D possibly being TRBD1 or TRBD2 (5 bases each). This CDR3 has 13 amino acids. V lost 5 bases to trimming and J lost 5 bases, with 12 bases between them. Germline lookup yields CDR1 MDHEN and CDR2 SYDVKM. As DNA, the CDR3 is TGTGCCAGCAGTCAGGGCAGGGACGAGACCCAGTACTTC. Amino acid sequence: CASSQGRDETQYF.

This chain connects TRBV7-9 to TRBJ1-5, with D tentatively TRBD1 (6 bases). The CDR3 has 14 amino acids. V was pared by 8 bases and J by 2 bases, with 13 bases between. Per germline, CDR1 SEHNR and CDR2 FQNEAQ (reference sequence). CDR3 in amino acids: CASGKGGGNQPQHF. The CDR3 DNA sequence: TGTGCCAGCGGTAAAGGGGGAGGCAATCAGCCCCAGCATTTT.

The chain joins TRBV9 to TRBJ2-7; possibly TRBD1 for D (6 bases). Trimming took off 3 bases at V and 1 base at J, with 17 bases between the two ends. Germline V gene sequence: CDR1 SGDLS, CDR2 YYNGEE. The CDR3 has 16 residues. The CDR3 here is CASSAGDNRDSYEQYF. The CDR3 DNA reads TGTGCCAGCAGCGCTGGGGACAACCGGGATTCCTACGAGCAGTACTTC. The full variable domain, its missing parts supplied by reference TRBV9 and TRBJ2-7, is DSGVTQTPKHLITATGQRVTLRCSPRSGDLSVYWYQQSLDQGLQFLIQYYNGEERAKGNILERFSAQQFPDLHSELNLSSLELGDSALYFCASSAGDNRDSYEQYFGPGTRLTVT.

This clone has only one observation. This chain uses TRBV27 with TRBJ2-6, with 7 positions matching TRBD1. CDR1 and CDR2 from the germline V gene are MNHEY and SMNVEV (reference sequence). The CDR3 totals 17 residues. With 2 bases clipped from V and 0 bases from J, the junction kept 4 bases outside the gene matches. This chain's CDR3 is CASSLQGQYSGANVLTF. As DNA, the CDR3 is TGTGCCAGCAGTTTACAGGGACAGTACTCTGGGGCCAACGTCCTGACTTTC.

This clone showed up just a few times. V usage is TRBV6-6 and J usage is TRBJ1-5, with TRBD1 matching over 11 bases. Trimming at V came to 6 bases and at J to 6 bases, leaving 7 bases not matched to a gene. Germline lookup yields CDR1 MNHNY and CDR2 SVGAGI (reference sequence). The CDR3 is 15 residues long. DNA for the CDR3: TGTGCCAGCAGCCCGGGACAGGGGGTTAGTCAGCCCCAGCATTTT. It encodes CASSPGQGVSQPQHF.

The rearrangement links TRBV7-2 to TRBJ2-1, with a weak D call TRBD2 (6 bases). In germline, CDR1 is SGHTA, CDR2 FQGNSA. The CDR3 is 17 residues long. The V gene lost 6 bases and the J gene lost 2 bases, with 20 bases spanning the gap. In nucleotides, the CDR3 is TGTGCCAGCAGGCGGGCGAGCGGGCCCCAGACCTACAATGAGCAGTTCTTC. It encodes CASRRASGPQTYNEQFF.

The chain employs TRBV5-1 and TRBJ1-1, with no clear D. The V gene's germline CDR1 is SGHRS and CDR2 YFSETQ. CDR3 size: 15 residues. Trimming removed 4 bases at V and 0 bases at J, with 13 bases between. This CDR3 is CASSEKVGLNTEAFF. Here the CDR3 DNA reads TGCGCCAGCAGCGAGAAGGTGGGTCTGAACACTGAAGCTTTCTTT. The variable domain in full, completed from reference TRBV5-1 and TRBJ1-1, reads KAGVTQTPRYLIKTRGQQVTLSCSPISGHRSVSWYQQTPGQGLQFLFEYFSETQRNKGNFPGRFSGRQFSNSRSEMNVSTLELGDSALYLCASSEKVGLNTEAFFGQGTRLTVV.

The gene calls are TRBV6-5 and TRBJ1-5; D not resolved. The germline V gene encodes CDR1 MNHEY and CDR2 SVGAGI. This CDR3 has 14 amino acids. Trimming cost V 6 bases and J 4 bases, with 13 bases left between them. The DNA for the CDR3 is TGTGCCAGCAGCACCGACGGATTAAATCAGCCCCAGCATTTT. Translated: CASSTDGLNQPQHF.

The V and J genes are TRBV28 and TRBJ1-2, with TRBD1 matching 12 bases. Germline V gene sequence: CDR1 MDHEN, CDR2 SYDVKM. CDR3 length: 16 amino acids. J was trimmed by 7 bases and V by 4 bases; bases with no gene match: 10. DNA of the CDR3: TGTGCCAGCAGTTCCCCCGGGACAGGGGGCGTTTTTGGCTACACCTTC. Translation: CASSSPGTGGVFGYTF.

Regarding this clone: Distinct nucleotide sequences in the sample also encode this CDR3. The rearrangement links TRBV9 to TRBJ1-2, with a tentative D call TRBD1 (6 bases). Germline V lookup: CDR1 SGDLS, CDR2 YYNGEE. The V and J ends lost 3 bases and 5 bases respectively, with 8 bases between them. The CDR3 contains 12 residues. The CDR3, as DNA: TGTGCCAGCAGCGGGACAGCTTATGGCTACACCTTC. Protein sequence: CASSGTAYGYTF.

The CDR3 protein is CASSLVAAQETQYF. The CDR3 DNA is TGCGCCAGCAGCTTGGTTGCAGCCCAAGAGACCCAGTACTTC. The chain links TRBV5-1 to TRBJ2-5; D remains ambiguous. Germline-derived CDR1 and CDR2 are SGHRS and YFSETQ. V dropped 0 bases and J dropped 1 base, with 7 bases sitting between them. The CDR3 spans 14 residues.

The CDR3 nucleotides are TGTGCCAGCAGATTCGGACAGGGTGAGCAGTACTTC. Protein sequence: CASRFGQGEQYF. The V call is TRBV7-9, the J call TRBJ2-7; 8 nucleotides agree with TRBD1. Germline V gene sequence: CDR1 SEHNR, CDR2 FQNEAQ (reference sequence). CDR3 length: 12 amino acids. V was pared by 6 bases and J by 7 bases, with 5 bases of the junction left unmatched. The full variable domain, its missing parts supplied by reference TRBV7-9 and TRBJ2-7, is DTGVSQNPRHKITKRGQNVTFRCDPISEHNRLYWYRQTLGQGPEFLTYFQNEAQLEKSRLLSDRFSAERPKGSFSTLEIQRTEQGDSAMYLCASRFGQGEQYFGPGTRLTVT.

The V gene is TRBV16, the J gene TRBJ2-1; tentatively, D is TRBD1 (7 bases). Germline lookup yields CDR1 KGHSY and CDR2 FQNENV. The CDR3 runs to 17 residues. The V end was cut by 2 bases, the J end by 6 bases, with 20 bases between. The DNA for the CDR3 is TGTGCCAGCAGCCAACGACTAGGGGGCTCGCTGACCAATGAGCAGTTCTTC. Amino acid sequence: CASSQRLGGSLTNEQFF.

The chain carries TRBV19 and TRBJ1-2; 7 bases are a match to TRBD1. The junction had 8 bases not matched to a gene; V was cut back by 5 bases and J by 5 bases. CDR3 length: 14 residues. The germline gives CDR1 LNHDA, CDR2 SQIVND (reference sequence). As DNA, the CDR3 is TGTGCCAGTAGTTCCCGGACAGGAGGGTATGGCTACACCTTC. It encodes CASSSRTGGYGYTF.